Below, 27 T cell receptor beta chains from the same sample are listed, as sequenced in a study of cytomegalovirus exposure and HLA in healthy donors. Libraries were prepared by immunoSEQ multiplex PCR; TCRdb keeps only in-frame clonotypes and omits some of them. The table shows roughly 150,000 clones, with approximately 81% occurring only once. Sequencing was done on a sample of PBMCs. These receptors came from a man aged 30 to 39 in good health and CMV-seropositive.

The chain recombines TRBV28 with TRBJ2-3; 9 nucleotides line up with TRBD2. The CDR3 is 15 residues long. Trimming at V came to 8 bases and at J to 2 bases, leaving 8 bases not matched to a gene. CDR1 and CDR2 (germline): MDHEN, SYDVKM. Here the CDR3 DNA reads TGTGCCAGCCTCTCGTCTAGCGGGAACACAGATACGCAGTATTTT. This sequence encodes CASLSSSGNTDTQYF.

The gene calls are TRBV5-6 and TRBJ2-7; 9 bases fit TRBD1. CDR1 is SGHDT, CDR2 YYEEEE, per germline. The CDR3 consists of 13 residues. Losses at the gene ends were 4 bases for V and 5 bases for J; bases not matched to a gene: 4. CDR3: CASSTGGGHEQYF. CDR3 bases: TGTGCCAGCAGCACAGGGGGCGGGCACGAGCAGTACTTC.

This sequence joins TRBV28 and TRBJ2-7, with D unclear. V shed 6 bases and J shed 6 bases, with 36 bases lying between them. Per the germline V gene, CDR1 is MDHEN and CDR2 is SYDVKM. The length of the CDR3 is 20 residues. The CDR3 nucleotides are TGTGCCAGCAGCTCACCTCCTGGCAGGAACCCTAAAAGCCCGCGTGGCGAGCAGTACTTC. It translates to CASSSPPGRNPKSPRGEQYF.

J is TRBJ2-1 and V is TRBV7-8; 7 bases are shared with TRBD2. The CDR3 covers 14 residues. Germline trimming cut 7 bases from V and 9 bases from J; bases unmatched to any gene: 12. Germline V lookup: CDR1 SGHVS, CDR2 FQNEAQ. CDR3 loop: CASTPRGGSFEQFF. CDR3 coding DNA: TGTGCCAGCACCCCCCGTGGCGGGAGCTTTGAGCAGTTCTTC.

This chain links TRBV10-1 with TRBJ2-7; 8 bases map to TRBD2. The CDR3 spans 14 residues. Germline CDR1 reads WNHNN; CDR2 reads SYGVQD (reference sequence). J gave up 6 bases and V 3 bases, and 7 bases lay outside the gene matches. Here the CDR3 reads CASSDQGLVSEQYF. CDR3 nucleotide sequence: TGCGCCAGCAGTGACCAGGGACTAGTCTCCGAGCAGTACTTC.

The chain combines TRBV9 with TRBJ2-5; D is undetermined. This CDR3 contains 11 residues. CDR1 is SGDLS, CDR2 YYNGEE, per germline. V was shortened by 3 bases and J by 5 bases, with 5 bases between the two germline ends. The DNA for the CDR3 is TGTGCCAGCAGCGCCGGTGAGACCCAGTACTTC. Its protein is CASSAGETQYF.

DNA for the CDR3: TGTGCCAGCAGCGCAGCGGGACTAGTCTACAATGAGCAGTTCTTC. As protein: CASSAAGLVYNEQFF. This sequence joins TRBV7-2 and TRBJ2-1, with 8 positions matching TRBD2. The CDR3 consists of 15 residues. In germline, CDR1 is SGHTA, CDR2 FQGNSA. V dropped 5 bases and J dropped 3; count of bases not matched to a gene: 6.

V usage is TRBV5-8 and J usage is TRBJ1-1; a possible D gene is TRBD1 (6 bases). There are 14 residues in the CDR3. The V end lost 0 bases, the J end lost 6 bases, and 12 bases lay between the germline ends. Looked up from germline, CDR1 is SGHTS and CDR2 is YDEGEE. The DNA of the CDR3 is TGTGCCAGCAGCTTGGCCTGGACAGCCGCTGAAGCTTTCTTT. Translated, it gives CASSLAWTAAEAFF.

V gene TRBV25-1 combines with J gene TRBJ2-7, with 9 bases that match TRBD1. Losses at the gene ends were 4 bases for V and 6 bases for J; bases not matched to a gene: 13. Germline V gives CDR1 MGHDK, CDR2 SYGVNS. This CDR3 comprises 16 residues. The CDR3 spells CASSATRTGVLGEQYF. The CDR3 bases are TGTGCCAGCAGTGCTACGAGGACAGGGGTGTTAGGCGAGCAGTACTTC.

A few counts support this clone. This rearrangement joins TRBV5-8 to TRBJ1-4, with a possible D match to TRBD1 (5 bases). Per germline, CDR1 SGHTS and CDR2 YDEGEE. This CDR3 has 13 amino acids. V shed 4 bases and J shed 7 bases, with 11 bases lying between them. The CDR3 sequence: CASSVGTGEKLFF. CDR3 coding DNA: TGTGCCAGCAGCGTTGGTACAGGTGAAAAACTGTTTTTT.

This chain uses TRBV18 with TRBJ1-2, with 11 bases that match TRBD1. The V gene end was trimmed by 3 bases and the J gene end by 5 bases; junction bases not matched to a gene: 8. CDR1 and CDR2 (germline): KGHSH, LQKENI. The CDR3 totals 16 residues. The CDR3 here is CASSPDPGQGGYGYTF. The DNA for the CDR3 is TGTGCCAGCTCACCTGACCCGGGACAGGGGGGATATGGCTACACCTTC. The full variable domain, in which reference TRBV18 and TRBJ1-2 provide the parts outside the CDR3, is NAGVMQNPRHLVRRRGQEARLRCSPMKGHSHVYWYRQLPEEGLKFMVYLQKENIIDESGMPKERFSAEFPKEGPSILRIQQVVRGDSAAYFCASSPDPGQGGYGYTFGSGTRLTVV.

This clone has just one count. The chain carries TRBV7-9 and TRBJ2-3; a weak D match, TRBD1 (8 bases). The CDR3 is 19 amino acids. Looked up from germline, CDR1 is SEHNR and CDR2 is FQNEAQ (reference sequence). V lost 9 bases, J lost 6 bases, and 34 bases lay in between. CDR3 sequence (DNA): TGTGCCAGTCGTTTCGGACAGGGACTACATCTACCAATCAGGGATACGCAGTATTTT. Residues: CASRFGQGLHLPIRDTQYF.

This clone appeared a few times. The V gene is TRBV27, the J gene TRBJ1-1; no reliable D call. CDR3 length equals 14 residues. The germline V gene has CDR1 MNHEY and CDR2 SMNVEV (reference sequence). The ends were cut back, 5 bases at V and 3 bases at J, with 13 bases in the middle. The CDR3 region is CASSRSGRDTEAFF. DNA of the CDR3: TGTGCCAGCAGTCGATCGGGGAGGGACACTGAAGCTTTCTTT.

V usage is TRBV20-1 and J usage is TRBJ2-1; the D gene is possibly TRBD2 (6 bases). This CDR3 has 11 residues. Trimming took 5 bases from V and 9 from J, leaving 11 bases between them. Per the germline V gene, CDR1 is DFQATT and CDR2 is SNEGSKA (reference sequence). CDR3 bases: TGCAGTGCTGGGGACTTAGCTGAGCAGTTCTTC. Residues: CSAGDLAEQFF.

The chain combines TRBV5-1 with TRBJ2-6; D may be TRBD1 (6 bases). Trimming cost V 4 bases and J 1 base, with 9 bases left between them. The CDR3 is made up of 15 amino acids. Per germline, CDR1 SGHRS and CDR2 YFSETQ. CDR3 sequence reads: CASSDTGSGANVLTF. CDR3 nucleotide sequence: TGCGCCAGCAGCGACACAGGGTCTGGGGCCAACGTCCTGACTTTC.

This clone was counted between two and nine times. Compared with germline, one end of the junction differs, possibly owing to a read error. The same CDR3 also results from other DNA sequences found in this sample. The V and J genes are TRBV7-7 and TRBJ2-2; D is possibly TRBD2 (6 bases). Looked up from germline, CDR1 is SSHAT and CDR2 is FNYEAQ (reference sequence). The CDR3 extends over 16 amino acids. The CDR3 loop reads CASSLSGTSITGELFF. CDR3 nucleotides: TGTGCTAGCAGCCTGTCCGGAACTAGCATAACCGGGGAGCTGTTTTTT.

The chain couples TRBV9 to TRBJ2-7; D remains ambiguous. This CDR3 is built from 11 residues. Germline-derived CDR1 and CDR2 are SGDLS and YYNGEE. V was clipped by 4 bases and J by 4 bases, with 6 bases between them. In DNA, the CDR3 is TGTGCCAGCAGCCCCCAATACGAGCAGTACTTC. As protein: CASSPQYEQYF. Drawing the rest from reference TRBV9 and TRBJ2-7, the complete variable domain is DSGVTQTPKHLITATGQRVTLRCSPRSGDLSVYWYQQSLDQGLQFLIQYYNGEERAKGNILERFSAQQFPDLHSELNLSSLELGDSALYFCASSPQYEQYFGPGTRLTVT.

This clone was seen only once. The chain recombines TRBV6-1 with TRBJ2-5, with 7 bases fitting TRBD1. From germline, CDR1 is MNHNS and CDR2 SASEGT. The length of the CDR3 is 15 residues. V gave up 4 bases and J gave up 1 base; unmatched junction bases: 6. This chain's CDR3 is CASSGRDSLQETQYF. The DNA for the CDR3 is TGTGCCAGCAGTGGCCGGGACAGCCTCCAAGAGACCCAGTACTTC.

The genes are TRBV9 and TRBJ1-4, with TRBD1 as a possible D gene (6 bases). Germline CDR1 SGDLS, CDR2 YYNGEE. V was shortened by 0 bases and J by 8 bases, with 17 bases between the two germline ends. The CDR3 length is 16 residues. CDR3 in DNA: TGTGCCAGCAGCGTAGGAGGCAGGGGAGCCCTCGAAAAACTGTTTTTT. Translated, it gives CASSVGGRGALEKLFF.

CDR3 in amino acids: CASSYSITSGRAGQFF. In nucleotides, the CDR3 is TGTGCCAGCAGTTACTCGATTACTAGCGGGAGGGCAGGGCAGTTCTTC. V is TRBV6-5 and J is TRBJ2-1, with TRBD2 matching over 13 bases. Unmatched junction bases numbered 8, after V lost 0 bases and J lost 12 bases. The CDR3 has 16 amino acids. Germline-derived CDR1 and CDR2 are MNHEY and SVGAGI.

The J gene is TRBJ1-2, the V gene TRBV6-5; D is unresolved. The germline V gene encodes CDR1 MNHEY and CDR2 SVGAGI. The V end was cut by 6 bases, the J end by 2 bases, with 13 bases between. The CDR3 spans 14 residues. This CDR3 is CASRSLGGNYGYTF. The CDR3 nucleotides are TGTGCCAGCAGATCCCTAGGAGGGAACTATGGCTACACCTTC.

The chain couples TRBV5-1 to TRBJ2-1; no reliable D call. CDR3 size: 16 residues. Germline CDR1 is SGHRS and CDR2 is YFSETQ. V was shortened by 1 base and J by 3 bases, with 14 bases between the two germline ends. CDR3 DNA sequence: TGCGCCAGCAGCTTGAGATCCAGCGCCCGCTACAATGAGCAGTTCTTC. Its translation: CASSLRSSARYNEQFF.

The chain combines TRBV9 with TRBJ2-1, with TRBD1 matching over 9 bases. Trimming took 0 bases from V and 6 from J; bases not matched to a gene: 4. CDR1 SGDLS and CDR2 YYNGEE come from the germline V gene. The CDR3 spans 15 residues. The CDR3 protein is CASSVEGDRANEQFF. The CDR3 DNA is TGTGCCAGCAGCGTAGAGGGGGACAGGGCCAATGAGCAGTTCTTC. Full variable domain (missing parts from reference TRBV9 and TRBJ2-1): DSGVTQTPKHLITATGQRVTLRCSPRSGDLSVYWYQQSLDQGLQFLIQYYNGEERAKGNILERFSAQQFPDLHSELNLSSLELGDSALYFCASSVEGDRANEQFFGPGTRLTVL.

The CDR3 region has the DNA TGTGCCAGCAGCTTCCTAACTAGCGGGAGTAGCGGAAATGAGCAGTTCTTC. The encoded protein is CASSFLTSGSSGNEQFF. The J gene is TRBJ2-1, the V gene TRBV5-6; 11 bases match TRBD2. CDR1 is SGHDT and CDR2 is YYEEEE in the germline V gene. J lost 7 bases, V lost 2 bases, and 11 bases had no gene match. The CDR3 length is 17 residues.

The chain employs TRBV5-4 and TRBJ1-2; D gene uncertain. V gave up 2 bases and J gave up 8 bases, with 10 bases separating them. The CDR3 loop spans 12 amino acids. Per the germline V gene, CDR1 is SGHNT and CDR2 is YYREEE (reference sequence). The CDR3 sequence is CASSFSTGGYTF. The CDR3, as DNA: TGTGCCAGCAGCTTCTCCACGGGAGGCTACACCTTC.

This clone has only one observation. The V gene is TRBV30, the J gene TRBJ2-7, with D possibly TRBD1 on 5 matching bases. Trimming removed 2 bases from V and 2 bases from J, with 7 bases in between. This CDR3 region has 12 residues. Germline V CDR1 and CDR2: GTSNPN, SVGIG (reference sequence). The chain's CDR3 is CAWSIGAYEQYF. CDR3 DNA sequence: TGTGCCTGGAGTATAGGGGCCTACGAGCAGTACTTC.

The V gene is TRBV9, the J gene TRBJ2-5; 10 nucleotides agree with TRBD2. Germline CDR1 is SGDLS and CDR2 is YYNGEE. This CDR3 contains 16 residues. Unmatched junction bases numbered 6, after V lost 0 bases and J lost 4 bases. The CDR3 DNA reads TGTGCCAGCAGCGTAGGGGCTAGCGGGAGAGGAGAGACCCAGTACTTC. Protein product: CASSVGASGRGETQYF. The full variable domain, rest sourced from reference TRBV9 and TRBJ2-5, is DSGVTQTPKHLITATGQRVTLRCSPRSGDLSVYWYQQSLDQGLQFLIQYYNGEERAKGNILERFSAQQFPDLHSELNLSSLELGDSALYFCASSVGASGRGETQYFGPGTRLLVL.